Listed below are T cell receptor beta chains from one sample, sequenced in a study of PD-L1 blockade in urothelial cancer. TCRdb keeps only in-frame clones here, not all; method: immunoSEQ multiplex PCR. Of 75,000 to 100,000 clones in the sample, around four fifths are singletons; the top ten hold roughly 8%. Sequencing was performed on PBMCs, taken around atezolizumab (anti-PD-L1) treatment. Receptors originate from a man between 70 and 80 years old with urothelial cancer. Both conserved end residues are part of each CDR3. D genes are given only for firm matches. Only some rows state a clone size, as once, few, many or a class for expanded clones.

cdr3_nt,cdr3_aa,v_call,clone_size,d_call,j_call
TGTGCCAGCACCTTAAGATCCACAGGGACCTATGGCTACACCTTC,CASTLRSTGTYGYTF,TRBV7-9,once,.,TRBJ1-2
TGTGCCAGTAGTATCTCAGTTTTAGCCAAAAACATTCAGTACTTC,CASSISVLAKNIQYF,TRBV19,.,.,TRBJ2-4
TGTGCCAGCAGCCTCCCCAACGGGAGAGGAGAGACCCAGTACTTC,CASSLPNGRGETQYF,TRBV5-4,.,.,TRBJ2-5
TGTGCCAGCAGCTTATTTGAGGATACCTACGAGCAGTACTTC,CASSLFEDTYEQYF,TRBV7-9,.,.,TRBJ2-7
TGCGCCAGCAGCCCCCGACAGTCCTCTGGGGCCAACGTCCTGACTTTC,CASSPRQSSGANVLTF,TRBV5-1,.,.,TRBJ2-6
TGCGCCAGCAGAGGGACTAGCGGGGCACCACCGGGGGAGCTGTTTTTT,CASRGTSGAPPGELFF,TRBV5-1,.,TRBD2,TRBJ2-2
TGTGCCAGCTTTAAGACAGGGGCCTCCGGGGAGCTGTTTTTT,CASFKTGASGELFF,TRBV19,.,TRBD1,TRBJ2-2
TGTGCCAGCAGCGTAGGTAGCTCTGGAAACACCATATATTTT,CASSVGSSGNTIYF,TRBV9,.,.,TRBJ1-3
TGTGCCAGTAGTCCCGGAGGGGGCAGGACGGTCGGCGAGCAGTACTTC,CASSPGGGRTVGEQYF,TRBV19,.,.,TRBJ2-7
TGTGCCAGCAGCTTGGCAGCTAACTATGGCTACACCTTC,CASSLAANYGYTF,TRBV5-6,many,.,TRBJ1-2
TGTGCCAGCAGTTTATCTTTCGAGTCTCTGCAGTACTTC,CASSLSFESLQYF,TRBV27,.,.,TRBJ2-7
TGTGCCAGCAGCACCGCAGGGTCCGGAGAGCAGTTCTTC,CASSTAGSGEQFF,TRBV9,.,.,TRBJ2-1
TGTGCCAGCAGCTTGGGGACAGGGCGCGTCGAGACCCAGTACTTC,CASSLGTGRVETQYF,TRBV7-8,few,TRBD1,TRBJ2-5
TGTGCCAGCAGCTGGGAGGGACTAGCGGAAAAGCAGTATTTT,CASSWEGLAEKQYF,TRBV5-6,.,TRBD2,TRBJ2-3
TGTGCCAGCAGCTTTAGCGGGAAATACGAGCAGTACTTC,CASSFSGKYEQYF,TRBV11-3,.,TRBD2,TRBJ2-7
TGTGCCAGGAGGGACAGGGGGCGTAAGGGCTATGGCTACACCTTC,CARRDRGRKGYGYTF,TRBV30,.,TRBD1,TRBJ1-2
TGTGCCAGCAGTGAAGCTTCCGCAGATACGCAGTATTTT,CASSEASADTQYF,TRBV2,once,.,TRBJ2-3
TGCGCCAGCAGCTTACAGGGGGCCCAAGAGACCCAGTACTTC,CASSLQGAQETQYF,TRBV5-1,.,TRBD1,TRBJ2-5
TGTGCCAGCAGCCAAGATCAAGGGACAGGGGGGTACAATGAGCAGTTCTTC,CASSQDQGTGGYNEQFF,TRBV4-2,.,TRBD1,TRBJ2-1
TGTGCCAGCAGCCCGCTCGGGCGGCGGAGCGGAGAACCCTACGAGCAGTACTTC,CASSPLGRRSGEPYEQYF,TRBV11-2,.,.,TRBJ2-7
TGTGCCAGCAGCGCGCAGGACAGGGGGTCCTATGGCTACACCTTC,CASSAQDRGSYGYTF,TRBV5-6,.,TRBD1,TRBJ1-2
TGTGCCAGCAGTGAAGCGGGGGCAGGACCCTACATTCAGTACTTC,CASSEAGAGPYIQYF,TRBV2,few,.,TRBJ2-4
TGTGCCAGCAGCGCGGGGACTAGCGGGGGTCTGGATACGCAGTATTTT,CASSAGTSGGLDTQYF,TRBV9,.,TRBD2,TRBJ2-3
TGTGCCAGCAGCCCCCATGGACAGGGTACTTCTGGGGCCAACGTCCTGACTTTC,CASSPHGQGTSGANVLTF,TRBV7-9,.,TRBD1,TRBJ2-6
TGCAGCGTCGAAAGCGTGAATGAGCAGTTCTTC,CSVESVNEQFF,TRBV29-1,.,.,TRBJ2-1
TGTGCCAGCAGCCTGGAGGGACAGGGACCAGATACGCAGTATTTT,CASSLEGQGPDTQYF,TRBV5-6,.,TRBD1,TRBJ2-3
TGTGCCGGAAGGACAGGGTCGAATCAGCCCCAGCATTTT,CAGRTGSNQPQHF,TRBV28,.,TRBD1,TRBJ1-5
TGTGCCAGCAGCTTCCCTGGAACAGGGGTCATGGAGACCCAGTACTTC,CASSFPGTGVMETQYF,TRBV7-9,.,TRBD1,TRBJ2-5
TGCGCCAGCAGCGAAGGGACTAGCGGGGCTGAGCAGTTCTTC,CASSEGTSGAEQFF,TRBV5-1,.,TRBD2,TRBJ2-1
TGTGCCAGCTCACCACCGTTGGCGGGCTCCTACAATGAGCAGTTCTTC,CASSPPLAGSYNEQFF,TRBV18,few,.,TRBJ2-1
TGTGCCTGTAGGGGCTTATACAATGAGCAGTTCTTC,CACRGLYNEQFF,TRBV19,many,.,TRBJ2-1
TGTGCCAGCAGTGATGGAGGGGGCGGTCAGCCCCAGCATTTT,CASSDGGGGQPQHF,TRBV6-1,.,TRBD1,TRBJ1-5
TGCGCCAGCAGCCAAGTTGGGGTTGGAGGGGCTGGAGGGACTGAAGCTTTCTTT,CASSQVGVGGAGGTEAFF,TRBV4-1,.,.,TRBJ1-1
TGTGCCAGTAGCGATCCAGGACTCCAGAGGAGCTATGGCTACACCTTC,CASSDPGLQRSYGYTF,TRBV19,.,.,TRBJ1-2
TGTGCCAGCAGCCGCGGGACAGGATTTACCTACGAGCAGTACTTC,CASSRGTGFTYEQYF,TRBV11-2,few,TRBD1,TRBJ2-7
TGTGCCAGCAGCTTGCGTCCGGGACAGGGGGTGATAAATGAAAAACTGTTTTTT,CASSLRPGQGVINEKLFF,TRBV5-5,.,TRBD1,TRBJ1-4
TGTGCCAGCAGTCCCGGGACTAGCGATAACACAGATACGCAGTATTTT,CASSPGTSDNTDTQYF,TRBV12-1,.,.,TRBJ2-3
TGTGCCAGCAGTGGGGACAGGGAAGAGACCCAGTACTTC,CASSGDREETQYF,TRBV2,.,TRBD1,TRBJ2-5
TGCGCCAGCAGCTTGGGTGGGACAGACTACACTGAAGCTTTCTTT,CASSLGGTDYTEAFF,TRBV5-1,.,TRBD1,TRBJ1-1
TGTGCCAGCAGCCAAGTTGTGGGGGGGGCAGGCAATGAGCAGTTCTTC,CASSQVVGGAGNEQFF,TRBV14,.,.,TRBJ2-1
TGCGCCAGCAGCTTTGAACCGGAGTCGACTTACGAGCAGTACTTC,CASSFEPESTYEQYF,TRBV4-3,.,.,TRBJ2-7
TGCGCCAGCAGCCAAGGAGTAGCGGGAAACAATGAGCAGTTCTTC,CASSQGVAGNNEQFF,TRBV4-3,.,TRBD2,TRBJ2-1
TGTGCCAGCAGCGCTGCCGGGACTAGTAATGAGCAGTTCTTC,CASSAAGTSNEQFF,TRBV5-4,.,TRBD2,TRBJ2-1
TGTGCCAGCAGCTTAGACCGGGACTCAGGGACTGAAGCTTTCTTT,CASSLDRDSGTEAFF,TRBV7-2,.,.,TRBJ1-1
TGTGCCAGCAGCTTACTAGCGGGGGGAGATACGCAGTATTTT,CASSLLAGGDTQYF,TRBV11-2,once,TRBD2,TRBJ2-3
TGTGCCAGCGCCCGCGGGGGCACAGATACGCAGTATTTT,CASARGGTDTQYF,TRBV11-2,.,.,TRBJ2-3
TGCAGCGTTGAAGATGGGGCAGGGGACTACGAGCAGTACTTC,CSVEDGAGDYEQYF,TRBV29-1,.,.,TRBJ2-7
TGTGCCAGCACCCCAGGGGGCTTCACTGAAGCTTTCTTT,CASTPGGFTEAFF,TRBV2,once,TRBD1,TRBJ1-1